The 12 T cell receptor beta chains in this list originate from one sample, sequenced in a study of PD-L1 blockade in urothelial cancer. Time point meaning: pretreatment peripheral blood. Profiling relied on immunoSEQ multiplex PCR, and the TCRdb table lists in-frame clones only, not all of them. Here the sample spans about 87,000 clones, 84% being singletons. Source: PBMCs, taken around atezolizumab (anti-PD-L1) treatment. The receptors were gathered from a man in his sixties with urothelial cancer.

This clone was detected only a few times. The chain recombines TRBV7-9 with TRBJ2-7; 7 bases fit TRBD1. The junction had 9 bases not matched to a gene; V was cut back by 5 bases and J by 5 bases. Germline assignment: CDR1 SEHNR and CDR2 FQNEAQ (reference sequence). The CDR3 is 14 residues long. CDR3 loop: CASSQYRGMDEQYF. The CDR3 DNA sequence: TGTGCCAGCAGCCAATACAGGGGAATGGACGAGCAGTACTTC.

The rearrangement uses TRBV19 and TRBJ2-2; no reliable D call. The CDR3 length is 16 residues. Germline assignment: CDR1 LNHDA and CDR2 SQIVND (reference sequence). The V end lost 4 bases, the J end lost 1 base, and 13 bases lay between the germline ends. The chain's CDR3 is CASSRIDGGNTGELFF. The CDR3 coding sequence is TGTGCCAGTAGTAGAATTGATGGCGGGAACACCGGGGAGCTGTTTTTT.

This chain joins TRBV29-1 and TRBJ2-1; 7 bases align to TRBD2. This CDR3 spans 15 amino acids. V lost 3 bases to trimming and J lost 2 bases; unmatched junction nucleotides: 7. Germline V gene lookup returns CDR1 SQVTM and CDR2 ANQGSEA. The CDR3 protein is CSVEASGLTYNEQFF. The CDR3 DNA follows: TGCAGCGTTGAGGCTAGCGGACTAACCTACAATGAGCAGTTCTTC.

The chain links TRBV6-1 to TRBJ2-7; 7 bases line up with TRBD1. The V and J ends lost 5 bases and 6 bases, in that order; junction bases with no gene match: 7. This CDR3 contains 13 residues. CDR1 and CDR2 (germline): MNHNS, SASEGT. This CDR3 is CASSFTGVSEQYF. In DNA, the CDR3 is TGTGCCAGCAGTTTCACAGGGGTTTCCGAGCAGTACTTC.

The V gene is TRBV6-5, the J gene TRBJ2-7; no definite D call. Trimming left V 4 bases short and J 7 bases short, with 8 bases between. Germline CDR1 and CDR2: MNHEY and SVGAGI. This CDR3 has 11 amino acids. The CDR3 DNA follows: TGTGCCAGCAGTTCCCCCGTAGAGCAGTACTTC. Translation: CASSSPVEQYF.

This rearrangement joins TRBV5-1 to TRBJ1-2, with D hard to call. Trimming cost V 3 bases and J 0 bases, with 18 bases left between them. The germline V gene has CDR1 SGHRS and CDR2 YFSETQ. CDR3 length equals 17 residues. This CDR3 is CASSSSGHLLSNYGYTF. CDR3 DNA sequence: TGCGCCAGCAGCTCTTCAGGTCACCTCCTCTCTAACTATGGCTACACCTTC.

V is TRBV28 and J is TRBJ1-1, with 7 bases aligning to TRBD1. Germline CDR1 reads MDHEN; CDR2 reads SYDVKM. With V trimmed by 7 bases and J by 7 bases, 15 bases remained unmatched. CDR3 length: 15 residues. The CDR3 here is CASTPRQTGKVEAFF. In nucleotides, the CDR3 is TGTGCCAGCACCCCCAGACAGACAGGGAAGGTTGAAGCTTTCTTT.

This sequence joins TRBV5-1 and TRBJ2-5, with a possible D match to TRBD2 (6 bases). Looked up from germline, CDR1 is SGHRS and CDR2 is YFSETQ. The germline V and J ends were trimmed by 1 base and 9 bases, with 16 bases remaining between them. The CDR3 runs to 14 residues. The CDR3 loop reads CASSLLGGGGAQYF. Here the CDR3 DNA reads TGCGCCAGCAGCTTGTTAGGAGGTGGAGGGGCCCAGTACTTC.

V and J are TRBV28 and TRBJ1-2, with 9 nucleotides matching TRBD1. This CDR3 has 17 residues. The germline gives CDR1 MDHEN, CDR2 SYDVKM. V gave up 6 bases and J gave up 3 bases; unmatched junction bases: 14. The CDR3 protein is CASRLSEGQGEDYGYTF. CDR3 coding DNA: TGTGCCAGCAGACTGTCGGAGGGACAGGGTGAGGACTATGGCTACACCTTC.

V is TRBV11-2 and J is TRBJ2-5; weak D call: TRBD2 (6 bases). This CDR3 spans 14 amino acids. Germline CDR1 and CDR2: SGHAT and FQNNGV. Between the trimmed V and J ends, which lost 5 bases and 0 bases, there was a span of 10 bases. The CDR3 nucleotides read TGTGCCAGCAGCCCGGGGACTCACCAAGAGACCCAGTACTTC. Its protein is CASSPGTHQETQYF.

The chain uses TRBV6-5 and TRBJ2-7; D might be TRBD1 (5 bases). CDR3 length equals 12 residues. Germline V gene lookup returns CDR1 MNHEY and CDR2 SVGAGI. V shed 5 bases and J shed 3 bases, with 8 bases lying between them. The CDR3 reads CASSNQGYEQYF. DNA for the CDR3: TGTGCCAGCAGTAATCAGGGCTACGAGCAGTACTTC.

In DNA, the CDR3 is TGTGCCAGCAGTTCCCGACAGACCAATCAGCCCCAGCATTTT. It encodes CASSSRQTNQPQHF. V and J are TRBV6-5 and TRBJ1-5; maybe TRBD1 (5 bases). Trimming removed 4 bases at V and 3 bases at J, with 10 bases between. This CDR3 region has 14 residues. Looked up from germline, CDR1 is MNHEY and CDR2 is SVGAGI.